This T cell receptor (beta chain) was found in a study of T cell responses to AZD1222 COVID-19 vaccine. Overall study results and limits: A mostly white British donor set with more females was recruited, and clonal diversity was possibly underestimated. Once two AZD1222 doses were given, Spike-specific TCR breadth and depth went up. Just a handful of AZD1222 recipients tested seropositive at baseline.

Trimming removed 4 bases from V and 4 bases from J, with 5 bases in between. CDR3 size: 12 residues. CDR1 and CDR2 from the germline V gene are LGHDT and YNNKEL (reference sequence). Some clones are missing from TCRdb's copy, which holds only in-frame ones; the method was immunoSEQ multiplex PCR. Of more than 80,000 clones in the sample, about 94% were seen once. Regarding this clone: Antigen: not known.

V gene TRBV3-1 (or the pseudogene TRBV3-2) combines with J gene TRBJ1-5; D is unresolved. This sample comprised peripheral blood, obtained 28 days after the second AZD1222 dose. This TCR was sampled from an adult who received the AZD1222 COVID-19 vaccine. The CDR3 DNA follows: TGTGCCAGCAGCCTAGAGAATCAGCCCCAGCATTTT. Amino acid sequence: CASSLENQPQHF.